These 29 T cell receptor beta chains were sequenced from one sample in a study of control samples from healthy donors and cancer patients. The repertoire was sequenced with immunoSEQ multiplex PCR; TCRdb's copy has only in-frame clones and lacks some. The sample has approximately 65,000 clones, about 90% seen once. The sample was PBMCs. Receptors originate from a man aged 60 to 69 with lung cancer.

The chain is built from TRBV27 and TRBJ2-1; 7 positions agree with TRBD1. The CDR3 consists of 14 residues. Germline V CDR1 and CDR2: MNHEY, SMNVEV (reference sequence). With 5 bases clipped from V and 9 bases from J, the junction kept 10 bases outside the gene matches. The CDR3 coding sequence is TGTGCCAGCAGTCCTCGGACAGGTTGGGTTGAGCAGTTCTTC. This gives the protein CASSPRTGWVEQFF.

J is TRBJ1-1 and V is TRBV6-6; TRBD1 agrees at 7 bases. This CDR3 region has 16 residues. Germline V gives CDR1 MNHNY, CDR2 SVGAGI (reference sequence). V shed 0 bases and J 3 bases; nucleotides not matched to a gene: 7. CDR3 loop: CASSYSMDRTYTEAFF. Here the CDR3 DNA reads TGTGCCAGCAGTTACTCCATGGACAGGACATACACTGAAGCTTTCTTT.

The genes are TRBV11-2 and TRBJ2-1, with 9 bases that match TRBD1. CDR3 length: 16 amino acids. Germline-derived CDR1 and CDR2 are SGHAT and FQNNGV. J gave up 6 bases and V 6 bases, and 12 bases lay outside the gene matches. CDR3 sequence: CASSSISGQGSNEQFF. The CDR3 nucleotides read TGTGCCAGCAGTTCTATTTCGGGACAGGGAAGCAATGAGCAGTTCTTC.

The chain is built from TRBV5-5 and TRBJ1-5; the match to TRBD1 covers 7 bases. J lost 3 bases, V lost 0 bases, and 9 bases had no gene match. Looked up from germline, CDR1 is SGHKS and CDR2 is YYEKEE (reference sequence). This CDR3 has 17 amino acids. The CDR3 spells CASSLAVGDRINQPQHF. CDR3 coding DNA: TGTGCCAGCAGCTTGGCCGTTGGGGACAGAATCAATCAGCCCCAGCATTTT.

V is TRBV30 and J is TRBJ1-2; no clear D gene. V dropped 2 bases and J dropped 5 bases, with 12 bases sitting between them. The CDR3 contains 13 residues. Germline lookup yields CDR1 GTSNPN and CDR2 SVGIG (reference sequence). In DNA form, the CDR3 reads TGTGCCTGGAGTCCCGGGATCCTGTATGGCTACACCTTC. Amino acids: CAWSPGILYGYTF.

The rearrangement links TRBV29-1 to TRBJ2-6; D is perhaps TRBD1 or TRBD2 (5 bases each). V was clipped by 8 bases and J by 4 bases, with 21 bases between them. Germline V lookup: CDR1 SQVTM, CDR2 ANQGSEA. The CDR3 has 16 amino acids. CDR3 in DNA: TGCAGCACCTACAACGGGGCGGCGGAAGGGGCCAACGTCCTGACTTTC. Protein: CSTYNGAAEGANVLTF.

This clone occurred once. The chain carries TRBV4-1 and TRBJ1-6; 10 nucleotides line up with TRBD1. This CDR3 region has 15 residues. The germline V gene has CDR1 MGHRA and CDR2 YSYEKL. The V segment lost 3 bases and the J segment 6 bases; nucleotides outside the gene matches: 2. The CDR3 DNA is TGCGCCAGCAGCCAGACAGGGGGCGGTAATTCACCCCTCCACTTT. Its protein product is CASSQTGGGNSPLHF.

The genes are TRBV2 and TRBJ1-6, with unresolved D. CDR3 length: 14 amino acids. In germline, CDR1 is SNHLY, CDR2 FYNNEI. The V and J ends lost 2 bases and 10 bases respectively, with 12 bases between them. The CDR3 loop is CASSEKSEGSPLHF. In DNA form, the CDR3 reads TGTGCCAGCAGTGAAAAGAGTGAAGGGTCACCCCTCCACTTT.

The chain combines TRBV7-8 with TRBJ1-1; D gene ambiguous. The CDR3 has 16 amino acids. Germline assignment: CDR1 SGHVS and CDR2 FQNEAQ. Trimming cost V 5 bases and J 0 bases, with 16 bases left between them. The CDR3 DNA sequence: TGTGCCAGCAGCCCCACAGTTATGAACATGAACACTGAAGCTTTCTTT. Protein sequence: CASSPTVMNMNTEAFF.

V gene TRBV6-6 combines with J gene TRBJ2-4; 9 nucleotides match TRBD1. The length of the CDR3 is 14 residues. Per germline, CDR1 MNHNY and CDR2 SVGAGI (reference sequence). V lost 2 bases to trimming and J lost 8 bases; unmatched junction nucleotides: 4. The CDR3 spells CASSYGDRVDIQYF. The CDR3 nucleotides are TGTGCCAGCAGTTACGGGGACAGGGTGGACATTCAGTACTTC.

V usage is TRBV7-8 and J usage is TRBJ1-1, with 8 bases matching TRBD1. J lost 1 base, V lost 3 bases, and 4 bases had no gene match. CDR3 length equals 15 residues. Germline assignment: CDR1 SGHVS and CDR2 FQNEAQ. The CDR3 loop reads CASSFPGTGNTEAFF. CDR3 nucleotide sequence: TGTGCCAGCAGCTTTCCCGGGACAGGGAACACTGAAGCTTTCTTT.

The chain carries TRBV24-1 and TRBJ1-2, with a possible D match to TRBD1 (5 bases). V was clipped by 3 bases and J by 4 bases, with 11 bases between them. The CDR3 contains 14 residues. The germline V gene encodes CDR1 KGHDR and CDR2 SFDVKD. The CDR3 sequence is CATSDPQTVYGYTF. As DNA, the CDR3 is TGTGCCACCAGTGATCCCCAGACAGTCTATGGCTACACCTTC.

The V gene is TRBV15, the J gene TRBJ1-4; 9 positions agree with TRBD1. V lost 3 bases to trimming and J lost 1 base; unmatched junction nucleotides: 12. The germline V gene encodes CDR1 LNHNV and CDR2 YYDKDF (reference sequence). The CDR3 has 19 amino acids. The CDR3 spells CATSRSRGQGVKTNEKLFF. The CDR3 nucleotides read TGTGCCACCAGCAGGTCTCGGGGACAGGGAGTAAAAACTAATGAAAAACTGTTTTTT.

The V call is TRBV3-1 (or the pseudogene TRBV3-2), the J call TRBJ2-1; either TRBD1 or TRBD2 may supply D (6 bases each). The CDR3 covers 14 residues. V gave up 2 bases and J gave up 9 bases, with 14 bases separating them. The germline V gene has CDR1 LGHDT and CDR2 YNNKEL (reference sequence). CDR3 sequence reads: CASSQNWGAGEQFF. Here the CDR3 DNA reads TGTGCCAGCAGCCAAAACTGGGGGGCAGGTGAGCAGTTCTTC.

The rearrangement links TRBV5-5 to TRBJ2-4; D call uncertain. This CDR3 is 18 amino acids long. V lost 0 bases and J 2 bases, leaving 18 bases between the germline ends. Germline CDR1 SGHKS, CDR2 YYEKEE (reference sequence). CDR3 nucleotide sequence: TGTGCCAGCAGCTTGGAGGCACAGAGCCTCGCCACCAAAAACATTCAGTACTTC. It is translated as CASSLEAQSLATKNIQYF.

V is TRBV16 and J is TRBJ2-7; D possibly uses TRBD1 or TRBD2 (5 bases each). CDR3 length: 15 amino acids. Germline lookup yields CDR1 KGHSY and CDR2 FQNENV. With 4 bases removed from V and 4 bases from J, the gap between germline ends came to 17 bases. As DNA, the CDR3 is TGTGCCAGCAGCCGGCAGAGGGGCAGCTTGTACGAGCAGTACGTC. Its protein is CASSRQRGSLYEQYV.

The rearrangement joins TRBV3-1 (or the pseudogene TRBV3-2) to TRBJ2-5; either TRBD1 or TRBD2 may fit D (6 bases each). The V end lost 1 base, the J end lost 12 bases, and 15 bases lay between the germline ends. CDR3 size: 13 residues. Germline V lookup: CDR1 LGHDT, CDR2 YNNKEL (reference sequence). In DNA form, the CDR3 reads TGTGCCAGCAGCCAAGTTCCGGGGGCCGGGGAGTACTTC. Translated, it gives CASSQVPGAGEYF.

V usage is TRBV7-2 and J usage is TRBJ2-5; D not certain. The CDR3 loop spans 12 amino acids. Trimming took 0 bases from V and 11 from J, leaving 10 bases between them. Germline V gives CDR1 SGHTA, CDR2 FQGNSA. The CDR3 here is CASSLADSAQYF. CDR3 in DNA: TGTGCCAGCAGCTTAGCCGACTCGGCTCAGTACTTC.

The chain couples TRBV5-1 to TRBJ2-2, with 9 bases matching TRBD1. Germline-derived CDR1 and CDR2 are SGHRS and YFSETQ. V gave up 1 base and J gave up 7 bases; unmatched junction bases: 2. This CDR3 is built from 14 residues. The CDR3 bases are TGCGCCAGCAGCTTGACAGGGGGCCACGGGGAGCTGTTTTTT. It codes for CASSLTGGHGELFF.

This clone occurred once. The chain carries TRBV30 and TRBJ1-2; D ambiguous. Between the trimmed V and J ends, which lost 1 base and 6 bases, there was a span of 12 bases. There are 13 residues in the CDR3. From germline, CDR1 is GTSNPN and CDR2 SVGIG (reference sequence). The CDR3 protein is CAWSGPRVHGYTF. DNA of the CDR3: TGTGCCTGGAGTGGGCCTAGGGTGCATGGCTACACCTTC.

The CDR3 spells CASSLRGDTIYF. DNA of the CDR3: TGTGCCAGCAGTTTAAGGGGAGACACCATATATTTT. The chain joins TRBV12-3 or TRBV12-4 to TRBJ1-3; D might be TRBD1 (5 bases). CDR3 length: 12 residues. The V end lost 2 bases, the J end lost 8 bases, and 7 bases lay between the germline ends.

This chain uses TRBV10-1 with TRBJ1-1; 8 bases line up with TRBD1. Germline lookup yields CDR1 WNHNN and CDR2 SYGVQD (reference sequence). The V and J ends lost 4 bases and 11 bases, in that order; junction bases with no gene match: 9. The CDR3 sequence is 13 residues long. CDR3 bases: TGCGCCAGCAGTGGGACAGGGACGGGAAAGGCTTTCTTT. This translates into CASSGTGTGKAFF.

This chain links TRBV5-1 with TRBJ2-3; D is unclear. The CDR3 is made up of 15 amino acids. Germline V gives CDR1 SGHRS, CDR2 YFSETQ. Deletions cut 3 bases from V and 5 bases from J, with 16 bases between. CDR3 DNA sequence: TGCGCCAGCAGCTACCGACCCGATGATGGAGATACGCAGTATTTT. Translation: CASSYRPDDGDTQYF.

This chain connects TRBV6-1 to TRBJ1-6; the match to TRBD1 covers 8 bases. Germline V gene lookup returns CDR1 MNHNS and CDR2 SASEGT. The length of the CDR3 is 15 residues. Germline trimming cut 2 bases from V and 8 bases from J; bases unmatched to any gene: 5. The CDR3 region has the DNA TGTGCCAGCAGTGAATTAGGGACAGGCGATTCACCCCTCCACTTT. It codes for CASSELGTGDSPLHF.

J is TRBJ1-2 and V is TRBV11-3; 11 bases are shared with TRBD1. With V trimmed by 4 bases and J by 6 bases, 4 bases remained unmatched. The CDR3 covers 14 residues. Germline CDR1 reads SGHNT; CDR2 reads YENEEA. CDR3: CASSSGQGENGYTF. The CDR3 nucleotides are TGTGCCAGCAGCTCGGGACAGGGGGAGAATGGCTACACCTTC.

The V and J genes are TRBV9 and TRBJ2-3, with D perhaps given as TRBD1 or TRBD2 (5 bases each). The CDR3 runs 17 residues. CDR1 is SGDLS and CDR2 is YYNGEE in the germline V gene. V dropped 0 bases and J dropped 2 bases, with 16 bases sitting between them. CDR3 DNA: TGTGCCAGCAGCGTAGCTCCGCTTGGGGGTCCCACAGATACGCAGTATTTT. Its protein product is CASSVAPLGGPTDTQYF.

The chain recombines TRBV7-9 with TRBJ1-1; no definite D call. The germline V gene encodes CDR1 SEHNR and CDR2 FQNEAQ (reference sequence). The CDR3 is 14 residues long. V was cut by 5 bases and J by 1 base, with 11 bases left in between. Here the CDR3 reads CASSLHRQNTEAFF. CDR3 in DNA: TGTGCCAGCAGCCTTCATCGACAGAACACTGAAGCTTTCTTT.

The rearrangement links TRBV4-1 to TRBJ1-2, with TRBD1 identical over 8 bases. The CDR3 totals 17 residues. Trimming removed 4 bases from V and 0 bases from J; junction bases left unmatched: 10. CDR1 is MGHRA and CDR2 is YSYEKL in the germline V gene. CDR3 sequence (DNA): TGCGCCAGCAGCCCTCCGGGACAGGCCCCCTCTAACTATGGCTACACCTTC. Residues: CASSPPGQAPSNYGYTF.

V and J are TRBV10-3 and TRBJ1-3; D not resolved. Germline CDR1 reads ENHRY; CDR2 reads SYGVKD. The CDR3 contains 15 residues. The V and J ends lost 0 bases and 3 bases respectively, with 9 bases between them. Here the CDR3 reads CAISESTRVGNTIYF. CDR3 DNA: TGTGCCATCAGTGAGTCGACTCGGGTTGGAAACACCATATATTTT.